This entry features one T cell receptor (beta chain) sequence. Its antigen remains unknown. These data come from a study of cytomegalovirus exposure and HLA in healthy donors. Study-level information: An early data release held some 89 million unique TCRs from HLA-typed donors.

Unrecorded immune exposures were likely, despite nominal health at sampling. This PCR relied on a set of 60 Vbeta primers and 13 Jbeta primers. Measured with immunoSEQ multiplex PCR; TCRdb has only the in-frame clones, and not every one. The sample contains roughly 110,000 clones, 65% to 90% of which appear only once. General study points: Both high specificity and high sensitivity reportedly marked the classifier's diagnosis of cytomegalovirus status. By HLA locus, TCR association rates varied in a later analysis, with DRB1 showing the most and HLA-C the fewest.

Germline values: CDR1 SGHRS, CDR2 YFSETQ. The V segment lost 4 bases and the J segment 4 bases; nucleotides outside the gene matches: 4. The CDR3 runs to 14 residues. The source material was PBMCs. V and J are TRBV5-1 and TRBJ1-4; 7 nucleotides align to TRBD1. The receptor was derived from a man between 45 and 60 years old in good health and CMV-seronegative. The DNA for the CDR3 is TGCGCCAGCAGCCAAGGACAGGATAATGAAAAACTGTTTTTT. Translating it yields CASSQGQDNEKLFF.